This T cell receptor (beta chain) came from a study of T cell responses to AZD1222 COVID-19 vaccine. V gave up 7 bases and J gave up 5 bases, with 14 bases separating them. Germline lookup yields CDR1 MNHEY and CDR2 SVGAGI. The CDR3 totals 13 residues. Sequencing was performed with immunoSEQ multiplex PCR; in TCRdb, only in-frame clones are kept and a portion is missing. The sample carries about 100,000 clones, around nine tenths recorded once. This clone was detected a few times. The source of this sequence is an adult in good health. This rearrangement joins TRBV6-5 to TRBJ1-1, with D tentatively TRBD1 (5 bases). Sequenced here: peripheral blood, sampled on day 0 of AZD1222 vaccination. CDR3 in amino acids: CASTPRWGTEAFF. The CDR3 DNA reads TGTGCCAGCACCCCCCGATGGGGGACTGAAGCTTTCTTT.